This section outlines one TCR beta chain sequence together with its context. This specimen belongs to a study of blood T cell repertoires in COVID-19. Looking at the study overall: Collection of acute and convalescent COVID-19 samples took place in the United States, Italy and Spain.

CDR1 is SGHTA and CDR2 is FQGTGA in the germline V gene. This CDR3 is 14 amino acids long. The V and J ends lost 5 bases and 7 bases, in that order; junction bases with no gene match: 8. Seattle researchers signed up patients amid active infection and tracked them longitudinally. Original methodology: How many nucleated cells were present was estimated from reference gene primer amplification. Sequencing was performed with immunoSEQ multiplex PCR; in TCRdb, only in-frame clones are kept and a portion is missing. V and J calls and clone size are copied from that table; D and trimming were computed from the DNA. The data contain roughly 280,000 clones, 88% of them singletons.

The origin of this receptor is a woman aged 25-40 years with COVID-19, enrolled during active disease. The V call is TRBV7-3, the J call TRBJ1-5; 7 bases align to TRBD1. Sequenced material: peripheral blood. This chain's CDR3 is CASSPQGGEQPQHF. CDR3 nucleotide sequence: TGTGCCAGCAGCCCTCAGGGGGGAGAACAGCCCCAGCATTTT.